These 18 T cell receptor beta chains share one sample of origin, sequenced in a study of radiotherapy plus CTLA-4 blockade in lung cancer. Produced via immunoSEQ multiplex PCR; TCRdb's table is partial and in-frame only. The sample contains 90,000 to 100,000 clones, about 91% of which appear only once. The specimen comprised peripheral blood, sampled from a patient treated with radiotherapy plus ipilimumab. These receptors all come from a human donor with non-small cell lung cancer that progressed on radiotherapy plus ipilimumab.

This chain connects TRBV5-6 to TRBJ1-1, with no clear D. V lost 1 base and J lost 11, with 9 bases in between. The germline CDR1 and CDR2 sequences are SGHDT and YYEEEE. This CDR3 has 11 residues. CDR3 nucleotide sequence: TGTGCCAGCAGCTTGAGTAGGGAGGCTTTCTTT. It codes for CASSLSREAFF.

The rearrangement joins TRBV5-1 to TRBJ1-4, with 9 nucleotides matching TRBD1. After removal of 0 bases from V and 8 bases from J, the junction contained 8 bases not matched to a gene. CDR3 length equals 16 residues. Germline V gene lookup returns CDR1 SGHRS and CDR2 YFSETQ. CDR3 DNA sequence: TGCGCCAGCAGCTTGGCCAGGGGGACAGGGTTAGAAAAACTGTTTTTT. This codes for CASSLARGTGLEKLFF.

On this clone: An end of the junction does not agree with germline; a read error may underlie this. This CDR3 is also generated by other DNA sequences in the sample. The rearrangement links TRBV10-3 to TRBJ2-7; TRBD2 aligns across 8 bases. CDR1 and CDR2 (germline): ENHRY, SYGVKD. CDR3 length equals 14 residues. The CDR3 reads CAIRATSGDYEQYF. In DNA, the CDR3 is TGCGCCATCAGAGCTACTAGCGGAGACTACGAGCAGTACTTC.

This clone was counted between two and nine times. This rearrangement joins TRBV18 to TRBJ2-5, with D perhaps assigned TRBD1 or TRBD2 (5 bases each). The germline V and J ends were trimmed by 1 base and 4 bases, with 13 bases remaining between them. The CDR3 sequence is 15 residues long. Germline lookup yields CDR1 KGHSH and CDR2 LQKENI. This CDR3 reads CASSPLVGARETQYF. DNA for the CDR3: TGTGCCAGCTCACCACTTGTCGGGGCGAGAGAGACCCAGTACTTC.

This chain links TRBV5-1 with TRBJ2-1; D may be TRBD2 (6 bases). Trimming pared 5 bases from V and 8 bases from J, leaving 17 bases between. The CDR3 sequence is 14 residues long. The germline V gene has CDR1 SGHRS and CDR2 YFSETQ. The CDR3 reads CASRSPGLADEQFF. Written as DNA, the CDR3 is TGCGCCAGCAGGTCGCCGGGACTCGCCGATGAGCAGTTCTTC.

The CDR3 nucleotides are TGTGCCAGCAGTTCGCGGGGGCTGGGTCAGCCCCAGCATTTT. Residues: CASSSRGLGQPQHF. V usage is TRBV2 and J usage is TRBJ1-5; TRBD1 might be the D (6 bases). The germline CDR1 and CDR2 sequences are SNHLY and FYNNEI. The CDR3 length is 14 residues. Trimming removed 5 bases at V and 6 bases at J, with 14 bases between.

CDR3 residues: CASSPPPGGRETQYF. The CDR3 bases are TGTGCCAGCAGTCCCCCCCCGGGGGGGCGGGAGACCCAGTACTTC. The chain couples TRBV6-5 to TRBJ2-5, with TRBD2 matching over 8 bases. In germline, CDR1 is MNHEY, CDR2 SVGAGI. Germline trimming cut 5 bases from V and 5 bases from J; bases unmatched to any gene: 10. The CDR3 is made up of 15 amino acids.

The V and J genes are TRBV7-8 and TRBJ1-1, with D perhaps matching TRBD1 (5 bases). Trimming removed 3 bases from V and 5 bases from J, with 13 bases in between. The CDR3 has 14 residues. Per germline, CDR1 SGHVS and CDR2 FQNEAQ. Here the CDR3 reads CASSFSLGRTEAFF. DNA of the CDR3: TGTGCCAGCAGCTTTTCCTTGGGGCGGACTGAAGCTTTCTTT.

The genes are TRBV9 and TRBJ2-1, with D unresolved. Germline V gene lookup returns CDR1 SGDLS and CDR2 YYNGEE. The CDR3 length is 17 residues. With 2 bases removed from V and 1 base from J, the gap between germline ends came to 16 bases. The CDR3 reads CASSVFGSALSYNEQFF. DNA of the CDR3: TGTGCCAGCAGCGTGTTTGGGTCAGCACTATCCTACAATGAGCAGTTCTTC.

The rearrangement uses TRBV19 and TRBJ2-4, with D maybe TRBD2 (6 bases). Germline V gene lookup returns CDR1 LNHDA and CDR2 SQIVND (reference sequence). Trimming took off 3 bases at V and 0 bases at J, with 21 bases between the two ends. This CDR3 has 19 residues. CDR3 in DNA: TGTGCCAGTAGTATCCGCACGCGGAGGGCCCAGAGAGCCAAAAACATTCAGTACTTC. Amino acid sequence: CASSIRTRRAQRAKNIQYF. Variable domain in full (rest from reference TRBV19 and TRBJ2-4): DGGITQSPKYLFRKEGQNVTLSCEQNLNHDAMYWYRQDPGQGLRLIYYSQIVNDFQKGDIAEGYSVSREKKESFPLTVTSAQKNPTAFYLCASSIRTRRAQRAKNIQYFGAGTRLSVL.

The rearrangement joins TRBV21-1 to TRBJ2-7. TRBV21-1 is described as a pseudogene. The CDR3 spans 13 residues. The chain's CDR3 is CASSNEETLGQYF. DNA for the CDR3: TGTGCCAGCAGCAATGAAGAAACCTTAGGGCAGTACTTC.

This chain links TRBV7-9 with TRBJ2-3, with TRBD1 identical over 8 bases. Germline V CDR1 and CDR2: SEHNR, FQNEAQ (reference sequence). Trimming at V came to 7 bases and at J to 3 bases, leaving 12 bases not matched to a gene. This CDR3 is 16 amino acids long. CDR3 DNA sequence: TGTGCCAGCACAAACCCAGGACAGGGTACAACAGATACGCAGTATTTT. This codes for CASTNPGQGTTDTQYF.

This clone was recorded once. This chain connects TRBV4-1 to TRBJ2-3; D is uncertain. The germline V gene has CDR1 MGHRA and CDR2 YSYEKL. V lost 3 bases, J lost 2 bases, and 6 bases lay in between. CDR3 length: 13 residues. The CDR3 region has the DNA TGCGCCAGCAGCCAGCCGTTCACAGATACGCAGTATTTT. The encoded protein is CASSQPFTDTQYF.

The CDR3 loop reads CASSLVGQNYGYTF. The CDR3 coding sequence is TGTGCCAGCAGCTTGGTGGGACAGAACTATGGCTACACCTTC. The chain joins TRBV5-4 to TRBJ1-2; 7 bases align to TRBD1. The CDR3 has 14 residues. With 0 bases clipped from V and 2 bases from J, the junction kept 1 base outside the gene matches. In germline, CDR1 is SGHNT, CDR2 YYREEE (reference sequence). Complete variable domain (other parts from reference TRBV5-4 and TRBJ1-2): ETGVTQSPTHLIKTRGQQVTLRCSSQSGHNTVSWYQQALGQGPQFIFQYYREEENGRGNFPPRFSGLQFPNYSSELNVNALELDDSALYLCASSLVGQNYGYTFGSGTRLTVV.

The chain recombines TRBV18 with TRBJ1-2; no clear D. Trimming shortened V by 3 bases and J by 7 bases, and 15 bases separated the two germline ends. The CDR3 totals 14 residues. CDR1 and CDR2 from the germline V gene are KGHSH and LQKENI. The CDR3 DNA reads TGTGCCAGCTCACCCACGGGCCGACCGCTTGGCTACACCTTC. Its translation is CASSPTGRPLGYTF.

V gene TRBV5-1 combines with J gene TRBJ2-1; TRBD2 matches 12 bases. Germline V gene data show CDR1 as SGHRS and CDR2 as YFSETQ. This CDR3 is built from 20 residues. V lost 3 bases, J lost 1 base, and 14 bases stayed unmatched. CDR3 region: CASSSKTTSGSLVSYNEQFF. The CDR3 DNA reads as TGCGCCAGCAGCTCCAAGACGACTAGCGGGAGTTTGGTGTCCTACAATGAGCAGTTCTTC.

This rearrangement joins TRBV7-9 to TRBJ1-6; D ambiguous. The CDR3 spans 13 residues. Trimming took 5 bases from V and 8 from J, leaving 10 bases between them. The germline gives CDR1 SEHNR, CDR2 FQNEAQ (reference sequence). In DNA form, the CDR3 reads TGTGCCAGCAGCGCCCAACGCGATTCACCCCTCCACTTT. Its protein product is CASSAQRDSPLHF.

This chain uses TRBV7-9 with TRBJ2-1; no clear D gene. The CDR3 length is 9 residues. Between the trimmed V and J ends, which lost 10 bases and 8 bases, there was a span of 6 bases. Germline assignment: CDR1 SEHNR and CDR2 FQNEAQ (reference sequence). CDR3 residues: CATIDEQFF. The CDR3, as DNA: TGTGCCACCATCGATGAGCAGTTCTTC. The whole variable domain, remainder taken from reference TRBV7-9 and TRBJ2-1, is DTGVSQNPRHKITKRGQNVTFRCDPISEHNRLYWYRQTLGQGPEFLTYFQNEAQLEKSRLLSDRFSAERPKGSFSTLEIQRTEQGDSAMYLCATIDEQFFGPGTRLTVL.